Presented here are 4 T cell receptor beta chains from one specimen sequenced in a study of cytomegalovirus exposure and HLA in healthy donors. The PCR made use of 60 Vbeta and 13 Jbeta primers. The protocol was immunoSEQ multiplex PCR, while the TCRdb copy is restricted to in-frame clones and leaves out a portion. The data show under 150,000 clones, about 80% seen once. Sequencing was performed on PBMCs. Receptors originate from a human donor in good health.

V usage is TRBV6-1 and J usage is TRBJ2-3, with D possibly being TRBD1 (6 bases). From germline, CDR1 is MNHNS and CDR2 SASEGT. V was pared by 2 bases and J by 3 bases, with 12 bases between. The CDR3 runs 15 residues. The CDR3 bases are TGTGCCAGCAGTGAATCCAGGGGAGATACAGATACGCAGTATTTT. It yields the protein CASSESRGDTDTQYF.

The V gene is TRBV6-1, the J gene TRBJ1-4; perhaps TRBD1 as D (6 bases). The CDR3 has 13 amino acids. Trimming cost V 5 bases and J 5 bases, with 9 bases left between them. Germline V lookup: CDR1 MNHNS, CDR2 SASEGT. In DNA, the CDR3 is TGTGCCAGCAGTCGGGACATCAATGAAAAACTGTTTTTT. Residues: CASSRDINEKLFF.

This clone has a handful of counts. The chain is built from TRBV14 and TRBJ2-7; 9 bases map to TRBD1. Germline V CDR1 and CDR2: SGHDN, FVKESK. The V gene end was trimmed by 2 bases and the J gene end by 5 bases; junction bases not matched to a gene: 4. The CDR3 is 14 residues long. Written as DNA, the CDR3 is TGTGCCAGCAGCCAAACACGGGACAGGGACGAGCAGTACTTC. Translation: CASSQTRDRDEQYF.

The chain joins TRBV27 to TRBJ2-5; TRBD2 might be the D (6 bases). V was pared by 2 bases and J by 3 bases, with 10 bases between. Per the germline V gene, CDR1 is MNHEY and CDR2 is SMNVEV (reference sequence). The CDR3 spans 14 residues. The CDR3 loop reads CASSLRGVEETQYF. The CDR3 DNA sequence: TGTGCCAGCAGTTTACGCGGGGTCGAAGAGACCCAGTACTTC.